One sample yielded the 25 T cell receptor beta chains listed below, sequenced in a study of CXCR3-negative and CXCR3-positive naive CD8 T cells. Libraries of TRB cDNA were made by 5' RACE and carried UMIs. From the 5' RACE reads, TCRdb lists one entry per CDR3 protein and no DNA. Here the sample table reports about 40,000 distinct CDR3 sequences. Sequenced input: naive CXCR3- CD8+ T cells from blood. Noted subset: CD45RO-CCR7+CD27+CD95- naive CD8+ T cells lacking CXCR3 (TNR3-). The receptors derive from a human donor in good health. Some clones in this sample may be carry-over from other donors' samples.

The chain links TRBV10-1 to TRBJ2-2. CDR1 and CDR2 from the germline V gene are WNHNN and SYGVQD (reference sequence). The CDR3 contains 13 residues. This CDR3 is CASSDGWSGELFF.

The chain has TRBV7-8 and TRBJ2-4; TCRdb selects TRBD1, and the lack of DNA leaves this call unchecked. CDR3 size: 16 residues. Per germline, CDR1 SGHVS and CDR2 FQNEAQ. CDR3 sequence reads: CASSPRQGWSGNIQYF.

The chain recombines TRBV12-3 or TRBV12-4 with TRBJ1-5; TCRdb's D call of TRBD1 is untestable without DNA. CDR3 length: 15 amino acids. The chain's CDR3 is CASSSSDRAAEPQHF.

V usage is TRBV7-2 and J usage is TRBJ2-1; TCRdb returns TRBD2, unconfirmable since there is no DNA. Looked up from germline, CDR1 is SGHTA and CDR2 is FQGNSA. CDR3 length: 17 residues. The CDR3 loop is CASSLGVAGTQNNEQFF.

CDR3 loop: CASSPNLGPGRIF. The chain has TRBV7-3 and TRBJ1-1; the D call from TCRdb, TRBD1, cannot be confirmed without DNA. The CDR3 length is 13 residues. The V gene's germline CDR1 is SGHTA and CDR2 FQGTGA. Full variable domain (outside the CDR3, taken from reference TRBV7-3 and TRBJ1-1): GAGVSQTPSNKVTEKGKYVELRCDPISGHTALYWYRQSLGQGPEFLIYFQGTGAADDSGLPNDRFFAVRPEGSVSTLKIQRTERGDSAVYLCASSPNLGPGRIFGQGTRLTVV.

CDR3: CASSFSWYGYTF. V is TRBV7-4 and J is TRBJ1-2. Germline CDR1 is SGHVT and CDR2 is SQSDAQ. The CDR3 sequence is 12 residues long.

This rearrangement joins TRBV12-3 or TRBV12-4 to TRBJ1-2; absent DNA, TCRdb's TRBD1 call cannot be checked. The CDR3 spans 14 residues. CDR3 residues: CASSPWVGTYGYTF.

Considering frequency, this clonotype is medium-sized. The CDR3 spells CASSVDSSYNEQFF. The chain is built from TRBV2 and TRBJ2-1. The CDR3 extends over 14 amino acids. Per germline, CDR1 SNHLY and CDR2 FYNNEI.

V and J are TRBV29-1 and TRBJ2-3; TCRdb lists TRBD2, though no DNA is available to test this call. Germline CDR1 is SQVTM and CDR2 is ANQGSEA. The CDR3 is 16 residues long. CDR3 amino acids: CSVDGLAGDRPDTQYF.

The chain uses TRBV29-1 and TRBJ2-7; TCRdb lists TRBD1, though no DNA is available to test this call. This CDR3 is 11 amino acids long. In germline, CDR1 is SQVTM, CDR2 ANQGSEA. The chain's CDR3 is CSVVDSYEQYF.

The chain joins TRBV12-3 or TRBV12-4 to TRBJ1-5; TCRdb's D gene call, TRBD1, goes unchecked for lack of DNA. The CDR3 is 15 residues long. CDR3 sequence: CASSRGDRDNQPQHF.

CDR3 amino acids: CSARDLDGDSYEQYF. The chain combines TRBV20-1 with TRBJ2-7. This CDR3 is built from 15 residues. Germline V gene lookup returns CDR1 DFQATT and CDR2 SNEGSKA (reference sequence).

The rearrangement uses TRBV7-3 and TRBJ1-6; TCRdb lists TRBD1, though no DNA is available to test this call. From germline, CDR1 is SGHTA and CDR2 FQGTGA. This CDR3 is built from 17 residues. The CDR3 sequence is CASSHAGAANYNSPLHF.

The chain joins TRBV19 to TRBJ2-5; no DNA is available, so the TRBD1 call from TCRdb remains unchecked. CDR3 length: 11 residues. From germline, CDR1 is LNHDA and CDR2 SQIVND (reference sequence). The CDR3 here is CACGALETQYF.

The gene calls are TRBV18 and TRBJ2-7; TCRdb reports TRBD1, a call that lacks DNA to check it against. The CDR3 has 15 residues. Germline V gene data show CDR1 as KGHSH and CDR2 as LQKENI. The CDR3 sequence: CASSPSTGSPYEQYF.

The CDR3 is CSVDRVREGYTF. The J gene is TRBJ1-2, the V gene TRBV29-1; TCRdb calls TRBD1, which cannot be checked without DNA. Germline CDR1 reads SQVTM; CDR2 reads ANQGSEA. The CDR3 covers 12 residues.

This clonotype shows up as medium-sized by frequency. The chain uses TRBV4-2 and TRBJ1-1. Germline V CDR1 and CDR2: LGHNA, YNFKEQ. There are 16 residues in the CDR3. CDR3 protein: CASSLGQNGMNTEAFF.

The V call is TRBV28, the J call TRBJ2-1; without DNA, the TCRdb call of TRBD2 cannot be checked. The germline CDR1 and CDR2 sequences are MDHEN and SYDVKM. CDR3 length equals 15 residues. The CDR3: CASSLSGVVYNEQFF.

The chain carries TRBV29-1 and TRBJ1-2; TCRdb's assignment of TRBD1 cannot be checked, as there is no DNA. Germline V lookup: CDR1 SQVTM, CDR2 ANQGSEA. The CDR3 length is 15 residues. CDR3 protein: CSVGGPGTRADGYTF.

This CDR3 is CAISELTGNYGYTF. The chain recombines TRBV10-3 with TRBJ1-2. Germline-derived CDR1 and CDR2 are ENHRY and SYGVKD. The CDR3 covers 14 residues.

V gene TRBV7-2 combines with J gene TRBJ1-1; TCRdb's D call of TRBD1 is untestable without DNA. The CDR3 spans 13 residues. Germline CDR1 reads SGHTA; CDR2 reads FQGNSA. This CDR3 is CASSLGGGGEAFF.

The V gene is TRBV29-1, the J gene TRBJ2-5; TCRdb returns TRBD1, unconfirmable since there is no DNA. The CDR3 loop spans 14 amino acids. The germline V gene has CDR1 SQVTM and CDR2 ANQGSEA. CDR3 protein: CSVPGTGRKTAQYF.

This chain connects TRBV29-1 to TRBJ2-7; there is no DNA to check the TCRdb D call of TRBD2. The germline gives CDR1 SQVTM, CDR2 ANQGSEA. The CDR3 extends over 13 amino acids. CDR3: CSVTSGVNYEQYF.

The chain joins TRBV15 to TRBJ2-1; with no DNA, the TCRdb D assignment of TRBD2 cannot be verified. This CDR3 contains 17 residues. Germline CDR1 LNHNV, CDR2 YYDKDF (reference sequence). This chain's CDR3 is CATSRLRESGANNEQFF.

V is TRBV5-6 and J is TRBJ2-7; absent DNA, TCRdb's TRBD1 call cannot be checked. Germline CDR1 SGHDT, CDR2 YYEEEE. The length of the CDR3 is 14 residues. CDR3 sequence reads: CASSAPGRDYEQYF.